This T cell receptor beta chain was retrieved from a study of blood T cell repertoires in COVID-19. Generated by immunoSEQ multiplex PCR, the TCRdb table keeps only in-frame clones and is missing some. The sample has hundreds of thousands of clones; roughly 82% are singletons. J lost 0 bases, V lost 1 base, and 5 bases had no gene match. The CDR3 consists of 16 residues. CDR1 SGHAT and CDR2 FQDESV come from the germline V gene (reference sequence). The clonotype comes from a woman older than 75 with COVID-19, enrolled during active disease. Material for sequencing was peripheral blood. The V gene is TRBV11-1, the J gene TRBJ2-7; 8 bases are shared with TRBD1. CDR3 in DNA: TGTGCCAGCAGCTTAGTGGACAGGGAATTCTCCTACGAGCAGTACTTC. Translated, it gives CASSLVDREFSYEQYF.